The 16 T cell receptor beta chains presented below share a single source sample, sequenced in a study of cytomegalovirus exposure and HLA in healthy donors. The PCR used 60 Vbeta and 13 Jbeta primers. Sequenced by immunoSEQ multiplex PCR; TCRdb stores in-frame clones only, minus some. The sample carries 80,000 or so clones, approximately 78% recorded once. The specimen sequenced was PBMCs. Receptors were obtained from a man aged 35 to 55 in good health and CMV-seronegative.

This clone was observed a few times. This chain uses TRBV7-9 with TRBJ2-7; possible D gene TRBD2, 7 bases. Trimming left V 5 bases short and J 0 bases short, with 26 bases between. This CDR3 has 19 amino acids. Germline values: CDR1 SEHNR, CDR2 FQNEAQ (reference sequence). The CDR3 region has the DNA TGTGCCAGCAGCCCCGGGTCGCGCGGGAGAGGGGGGAGCTCCTACGAGCAGTACTTC. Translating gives CASSPGSRGRGGSSYEQYF.

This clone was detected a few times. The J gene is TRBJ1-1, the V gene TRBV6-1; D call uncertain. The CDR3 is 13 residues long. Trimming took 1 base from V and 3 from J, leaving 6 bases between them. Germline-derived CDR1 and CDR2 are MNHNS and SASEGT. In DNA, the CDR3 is TGTGCCAGCAGTGAAGACAGCTACACTGAAGCTTTCTTT. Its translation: CASSEDSYTEAFF.

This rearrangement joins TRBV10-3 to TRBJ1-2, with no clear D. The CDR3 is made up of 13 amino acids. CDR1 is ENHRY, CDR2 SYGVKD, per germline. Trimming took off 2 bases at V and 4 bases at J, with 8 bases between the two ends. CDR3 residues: CAISEGQIYGYTF. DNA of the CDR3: TGTGCCATCAGTGAGGGCCAGATCTATGGCTACACCTTC.

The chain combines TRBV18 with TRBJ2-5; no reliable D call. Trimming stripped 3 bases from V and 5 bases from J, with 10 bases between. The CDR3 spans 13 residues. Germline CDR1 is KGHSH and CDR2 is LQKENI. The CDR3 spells CASSPELSETQYF. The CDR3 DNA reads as TGTGCCAGCTCACCTGAGCTCTCCGAGACCCAGTACTTC.

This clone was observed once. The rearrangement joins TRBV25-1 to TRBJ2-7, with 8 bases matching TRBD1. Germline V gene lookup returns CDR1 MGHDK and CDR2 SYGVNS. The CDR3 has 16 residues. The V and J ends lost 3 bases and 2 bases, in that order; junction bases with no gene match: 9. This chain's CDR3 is CASSDTDRAIAYEQYF. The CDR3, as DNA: TGTGCCAGCAGTGACACGGACAGGGCAATTGCCTACGAGCAGTACTTC.

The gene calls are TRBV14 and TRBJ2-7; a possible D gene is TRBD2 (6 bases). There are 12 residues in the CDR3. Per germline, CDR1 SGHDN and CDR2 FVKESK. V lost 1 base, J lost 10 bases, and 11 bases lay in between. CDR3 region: CASSQAAGSQYF. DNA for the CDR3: TGTGCCAGCAGCCAAGCCGCGGGATCCCAGTACTTC. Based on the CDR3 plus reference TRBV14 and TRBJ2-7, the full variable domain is EAGVTQFPSHSVIEKGQTVTLRCDPISGHDNLYWYRRVMGKEIKFLLHFVKESKQDESGMPNNRFLAERTGGTYSTLKVQPAELEDSGVYFCASSQAAGSQYFGPGTRLTVT.

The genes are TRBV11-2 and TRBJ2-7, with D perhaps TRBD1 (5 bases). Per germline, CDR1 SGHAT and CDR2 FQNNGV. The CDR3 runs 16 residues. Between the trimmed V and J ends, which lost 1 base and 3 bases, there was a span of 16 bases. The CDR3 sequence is CASSLGQRQKNYEQYF. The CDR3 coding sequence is TGTGCCAGCAGCTTAGGACAGAGACAAAAGAACTACGAGCAGTACTTC.

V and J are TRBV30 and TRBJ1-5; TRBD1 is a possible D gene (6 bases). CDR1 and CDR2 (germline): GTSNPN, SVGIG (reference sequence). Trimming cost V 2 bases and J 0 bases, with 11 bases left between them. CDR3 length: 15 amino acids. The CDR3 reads CAWSHEQGSNQPQHF. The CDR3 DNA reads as TGTGCCTGGAGTCACGAACAGGGTAGCAATCAGCCCCAGCATTTT.

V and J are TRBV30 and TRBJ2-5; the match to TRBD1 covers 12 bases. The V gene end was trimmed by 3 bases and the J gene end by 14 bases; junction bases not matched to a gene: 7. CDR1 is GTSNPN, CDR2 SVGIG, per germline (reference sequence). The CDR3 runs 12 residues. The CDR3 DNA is TGTGCCTGGAGGGGGGGACAGGGGGCCGTTTACTTC. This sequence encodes CAWRGGQGAVYF.

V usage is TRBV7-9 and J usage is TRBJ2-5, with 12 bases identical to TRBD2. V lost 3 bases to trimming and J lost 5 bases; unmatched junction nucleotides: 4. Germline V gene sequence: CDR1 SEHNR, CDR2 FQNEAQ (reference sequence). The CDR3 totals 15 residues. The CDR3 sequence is CASSFGLAGFETQYF. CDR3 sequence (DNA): TGTGCCAGCAGCTTCGGACTAGCGGGATTCGAGACCCAGTACTTC.

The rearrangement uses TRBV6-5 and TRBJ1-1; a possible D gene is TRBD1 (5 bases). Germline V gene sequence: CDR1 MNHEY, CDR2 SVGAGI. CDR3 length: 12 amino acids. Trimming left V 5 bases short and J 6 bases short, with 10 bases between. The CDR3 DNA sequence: TGTGCCAGCAGTCGGGGGAGGGCTGAAGCTTTCTTT. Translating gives CASSRGRAEAFF.

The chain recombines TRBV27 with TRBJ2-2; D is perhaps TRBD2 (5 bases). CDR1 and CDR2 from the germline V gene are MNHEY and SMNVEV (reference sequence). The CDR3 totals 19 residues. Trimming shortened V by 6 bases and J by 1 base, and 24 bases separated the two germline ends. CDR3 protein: CASREMTGKGLMNTGELFF. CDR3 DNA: TGTGCCAGCAGGGAGATGACGGGGAAGGGTCTAATGAACACCGGGGAGCTGTTTTTT.

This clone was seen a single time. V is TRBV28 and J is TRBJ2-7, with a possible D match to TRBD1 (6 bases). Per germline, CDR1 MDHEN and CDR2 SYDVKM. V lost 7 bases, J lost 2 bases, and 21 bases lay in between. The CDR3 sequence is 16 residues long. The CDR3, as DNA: TGTGCCAGCAACCCTTTAGACAGGACCAAAACCTACGAGCAGTACTTC. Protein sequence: CASNPLDRTKTYEQYF.

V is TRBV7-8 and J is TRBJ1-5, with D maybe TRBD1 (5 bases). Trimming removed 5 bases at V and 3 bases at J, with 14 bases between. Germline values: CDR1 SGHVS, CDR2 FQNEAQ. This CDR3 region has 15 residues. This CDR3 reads CASSASRALNQPQHF. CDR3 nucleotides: TGTGCCAGCAGCGCATCCAGGGCTCTCAATCAGCCCCAGCATTTT.

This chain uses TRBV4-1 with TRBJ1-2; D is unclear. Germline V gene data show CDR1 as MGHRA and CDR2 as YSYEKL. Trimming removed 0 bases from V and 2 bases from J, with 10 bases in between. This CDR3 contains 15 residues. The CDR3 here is CASSQESGPNYGYTF. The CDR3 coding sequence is TGCGCCAGCAGCCAAGAAAGCGGACCGAACTATGGCTACACCTTC.

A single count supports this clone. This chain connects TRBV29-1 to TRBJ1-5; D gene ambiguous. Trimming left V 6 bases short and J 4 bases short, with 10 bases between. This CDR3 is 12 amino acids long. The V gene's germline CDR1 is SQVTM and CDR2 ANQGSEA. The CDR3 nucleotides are TGCAGCGTGGCCGGCAGGAATCAGCCCCAGCATTTT. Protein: CSVAGRNQPQHF.